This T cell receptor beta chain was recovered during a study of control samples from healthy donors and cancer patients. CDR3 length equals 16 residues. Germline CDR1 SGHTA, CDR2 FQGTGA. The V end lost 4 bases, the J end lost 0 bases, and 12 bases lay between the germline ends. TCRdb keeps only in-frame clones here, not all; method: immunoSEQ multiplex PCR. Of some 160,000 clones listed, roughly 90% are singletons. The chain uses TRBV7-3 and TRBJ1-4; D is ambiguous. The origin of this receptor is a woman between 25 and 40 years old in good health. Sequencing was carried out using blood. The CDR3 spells CASSCFEGPTNEKLFF. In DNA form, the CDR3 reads TGTGCCAGCAGCTGCTTTGAGGGCCCAACTAATGAAAAACTGTTTTTT. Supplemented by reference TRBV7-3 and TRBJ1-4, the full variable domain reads GAGVSQTPSNKVTEKGKYVELRCDPISGHTALYWYRQSLGQGPEFLIYFQGTGAADDSGLPNDRFFAVRPEGSVSTLKIQRTERGDSAVYLCASSCFEGPTNEKLFFGSGTQLSVL.